A selection of T cell receptor beta chains follows, all from one sample in a study of blood T cell repertoires in COVID-19. Clones were read by immunoSEQ multiplex PCR, and TCRdb kept only the in-frame ones, dropping some. The sample records a few hundred thousand clones, more than 70% being singletons. Input material: peripheral blood. Source of these receptors: a woman between 25 and 40 years old with COVID-19, enrolled during active disease. The CDR3 runs from the conserved cysteine through the conserved F or W. A D gene is named only where the DNA matches it firmly. Not all rows give a size; the values are once, few, many and, for expanded clones, a class.

.	TRBV11-2	TRBJ2-7	.	CASSLDGAGDEQYF	TGTGCCAGCAGCTTAGATGGGGCAGGGGACGAGCAGTACTTC
.	TRBV4-1	TRBJ2-1	TRBD1	CASSQKYMGQGYNEQFF	TGCGCCAGCAGCCAAAAGTATATGGGACAGGGGTACAATGAGCAGTTCTTC
.	TRBV10-3	TRBJ1-1	.	CAISGQNSNTEAFF	TGTGCCATCAGTGGACAGAACTCGAACACTGAAGCTTTCTTT
.	TRBV30	TRBJ2-7	.	CAWSGAGTPGYEQYF	TGTGCCTGGAGTGGGGCCGGGACTCCCGGGTACGAGCAGTACTTC
.	TRBV19	TRBJ1-1	.	CASSRPSRVDDDTEAFF	TGTGCCAGTAGTAGACCCTCGAGGGTGGATGATGACACTGAAGCTTTCTTT
.	TRBV7-2	TRBJ2-2	TRBD1	CASSLGQGLTGELFF	TGTGCCAGCAGCTTAGGACAGGGGCTCACCGGGGAGCTGTTTTTT
.	TRBV25-1	TRBJ2-7	TRBD2	CASSEWGTRGEQYF	TGTGCCAGCAGTGAATGGGGGACTAGGGGCGAGCAGTACTTC
.	TRBV10-3	TRBJ2-7	.	CAIRSGTGEQYF	TGTGCCATCAGGTCGGGAACTGGGGAGCAGTACTTC
.	TRBV27	TRBJ2-7	.	CASSPLDSSFYEQYF	TGTGCCAGCAGTCCTTTGGACAGCAGCTTCTACGAGCAGTACTTC
.	TRBV6-1	TRBJ1-4	.	CASSEVQGPEKLFF	TGTGCCAGCAGTGAAGTTCAGGGGCCAGAAAAACTGTTTTTT
.	TRBV5-1	TRBJ1-4	TRBD1	CASSHRGQTNEKLFF	TGCGCCAGCAGCCACAGGGGACAGACTAATGAAAAACTGTTTTTT
.	TRBV3-1/TRBV3-2	TRBJ1-6	TRBD1	CASSHGPTGANSPLHF	TGTGCCAGCAGCCATGGGCCGACAGGGGCTAATTCACCCCTCCACTTT
.	TRBV28	TRBJ2-6	.	CATLLIGANVLTF	TGTGCCACGTTACTAATTGGGGCCAACGTCCTGACTTTC
.	TRBV29-1	TRBJ2-7	TRBD1	CSVEGTGILDEQYF	TGCAGCGTTGAAGGGACAGGAATACTTGACGAGCAGTACTTC
.	TRBV27	TRBJ2-1	TRBD2	CASTRSGSSYNEQFF	TGTGCCAGCACCCGTAGCGGGAGCTCCTACAATGAGCAGTTCTTC
.	TRBV18	TRBJ2-1	.	CASSFTGLNEQFF	TGTGCCAGCTCATTCACAGGGTTGAATGAGCAGTTCTTC
.	TRBV18	TRBJ1-1	TRBD1	CATTGTGGITEAFF	TGTGCCACCACCGGGACAGGGGGCATCACTGAAGCTTTCTTT
.	TRBV6-1	TRBJ2-7	TRBD2	CASSEAFAGDYEQYF	TGTGCCAGCAGTGAAGCTTTTGCGGGGGACTACGAGCAGTACTTC
.	TRBV27	TRBJ2-7	TRBD2	CASRASGRLLYEQYF	TGTGCCAGCAGGGCTAGCGGGAGACTACTCTACGAGCAGTACTTC
.	TRBV3-1/TRBV3-2	TRBJ2-2	.	CASSRGWKLNTGELFF	TGTGCCAGCAGCCGTGGGTGGAAACTAAACACCGGGGAGCTGTTTTTT
.	TRBV6-1	TRBJ2-2	TRBD2	CASSDSLRERGGELFF	TGTGCCAGCAGTGATTCTTTGCGGGAGAGAGGCGGGGAGCTGTTTTTT
.	TRBV10-3	TRBJ1-1	TRBD1	CAISPGQGRTEAFF	TGTGCCATCAGCCCGGGACAGGGACGGACTGAAGCTTTCTTT
.	TRBV6-5	TRBJ1-1	.	CASWEGRANTEAFF	TGTGCCAGCTGGGAGGGACGGGCAAACACTGAAGCTTTCTTT
once	TRBV5-1	TRBJ2-1	TRBD1	CASRGGPTYNEQFF	TGCGCCAGCAGAGGGGGCCCCACGTATAATGAGCAGTTCTTC
once	TRBV4-2	TRBJ2-6	.	CASSQNSGANVLTF	TGTGCCAGCAGCCAAAATAGTGGGGCCAACGTCCTGACTTTC
.	TRBV30	TRBJ2-1	.	CAWSVSLNNEQFF	TGTGCCTGGAGTGTATCTCTTAACAATGAGCAGTTCTTC
.	TRBV11-3	TRBJ2-1	TRBD1	CASSTTGSGNEQFF	TGTGCCAGCAGCACGACAGGGTCGGGCAATGAGCAGTTCTTC
.	TRBV30	TRBJ1-6	.	CAWQQGYNSPLHF	TGTGCCTGGCAACAGGGCTATAATTCACCCCTCCACTTT
.	TRBV2	TRBJ2-3	TRBD2	CASTRLAGGGTDTQYF	TGTGCCAGCACCCGACTAGCGGGAGGCGGCACAGATACGCAGTATTTT
.	TRBV7-2	TRBJ2-7	.	CASSSPGRGGYEQYF	TGTGCCAGCAGCTCCCCTGGGAGAGGGGGCTACGAGCAGTACTTC
.	TRBV2	TRBJ2-6	.	CASSETPSGANVLTF	TGTGCCAGCAGTGAAACACCCTCTGGGGCCAACGTCCTGACTTTC
once	TRBV28	TRBJ2-7	.	CASSSRTTGVSYEQYF	TGTGCCAGCAGTTCACGGACGACAGGCGTCTCCTACGAGCAGTACTTC
.	TRBV3-1/TRBV3-2	TRBJ2-7	TRBD2	CASSFPNKAGGPGEQYF	TGTGCCAGCAGCTTCCCAAACAAGGCGGGAGGGCCGGGGGAGCAGTACTTC
.	TRBV6-2/TRBV6-3	TRBJ2-1	.	CASSYSSGYNEQFF	TGTGCCAGCAGTTACTCCAGCGGGTACAATGAGCAGTTCTTC
.	TRBV19	TRBJ1-2	.	CASSLDSEDLYGYTF	TGTGCCAGTAGTCTGGACTCGGAGGACCTCTATGGCTACACCTTC
.	TRBV5-5	TRBJ1-1	.	CASSFRQVDPGEAFF	TGTGCCAGCAGCTTCAGACAGGTAGATCCCGGTGAAGCTTTCTTT
.	TRBV19	TRBJ2-5	TRBD2	CASSGLAQETQYF	TGTGCCAGTAGCGGACTAGCCCAAGAGACCCAGTACTTC
.	TRBV5-1	TRBJ2-7	.	CASSLGGRAYEQYF	TGCGCCAGCAGCTTGGGGGGCCGGGCCTACGAGCAGTACTTC
.	TRBV6-6	TRBJ1-2	.	CASSYSNGASYGYTF	TGTGCCAGCAGTTACTCGAATGGGGCTAGTTATGGCTACACCTTC
.	TRBV6-4	TRBJ2-5	.	CASSRVADPRETQYF	TGTGCCAGCAGTCGGGTAGCCGATCCTAGGGAGACCCAGTACTTC
.	TRBV29-1	TRBJ2-7	.	CSVEDGLAYEQYF	TGCAGCGTTGAAGACGGCCTAGCCTACGAGCAGTACTTC
.	TRBV30	TRBJ2-1	.	CAWSQKRGFNEQFF	TGTGCCTGGAGTCAGAAGAGAGGTTTCAATGAGCAGTTCTTC
.	TRBV6-6	TRBJ2-7	.	CASSYSEVSYEQYF	TGTGCCAGCAGTTACTCGGAGGTTTCCTACGAGCAGTACTTC
.	TRBV28	TRBJ2-4	TRBD1	CASSSWDRKNIQYF	TGTGCCAGCAGCTCCTGGGACAGAAAAAACATTCAGTACTTC
.	TRBV2	TRBJ2-1	TRBD2	CAIKTSGSGNEQFF	TGTGCCATCAAGACTAGCGGGAGTGGCAATGAGCAGTTCTTC
.	TRBV28	TRBJ2-2	TRBD2	CASSSLAGASGELFF	TGTGCCAGCAGTTCACTAGCGGGAGCATCCGGGGAGCTGTTTTTT
.	TRBV19	TRBJ2-1	.	CASSIRQQYNEQFF	TGTGCCAGTAGTATTAGACAACAATACAATGAGCAGTTCTTC
.	TRBV6-1	TRBJ2-2	.	CASTLDWPAGELFF	TGTGCCAGCACTCTCGACTGGCCCGCCGGGGAGCTGTTTTTT
.	TRBV29-1	TRBJ2-5	.	CSVDLVAGETQYF	TGCAGCGTTGATCTTGTCGCGGGGGAGACCCAGTACTTC
.	TRBV19	TRBJ2-3	TRBD1	CATMTGADTQYF	TGTGCCACCATGACAGGGGCAGATACGCAGTATTTT
.	TRBV13	TRBJ2-1	TRBD2	CASSLDSGRTFSYNEQFF	TGTGCCAGCAGCTTAGATAGCGGGAGGACCTTCTCCTACAATGAGCAGTTCTTC
.	TRBV28	TRBJ1-6	.	CASSSSGSPLHF	TGTGCCAGCAGTTCCTCGGGTTCACCCCTCCACTTT
.	TRBV10-3	TRBJ1-1	TRBD1	CAISERGLTEAFF	TGTGCCATCAGTGAGAGGGGGCTCACTGAAGCTTTCTTT
.	TRBV4-2	TRBJ2-2	TRBD2	CASSHRLAAINTGELFF	TGTGCCAGCAGCCATAGACTAGCGGCTATTAACACCGGGGAGCTGTTTTTT
.	TRBV6-5	TRBJ1-1	.	CASSWSFQGGTEAFF	TGTGCCAGCAGTTGGAGTTTTCAGGGCGGCACTGAAGCTTTCTTT
.	TRBV7-2	TRBJ2-7	.	CASSLLGVRPSYEQYF	TGTGCCAGCAGCTTACTCGGGGTCCGGCCCTCCTACGAGCAGTACTTC
once	TRBV4-1	TRBJ2-3	.	CASSQGQLGKGDTQYF	TGCGCCAGCAGCCAAGGCCAACTAGGGAAAGGAGATACGCAGTATTTT